Sequencing of this T cell receptor beta chain was carried out in a study of blood T cell repertoires in COVID-19. Study summary: Sites across the United States, Italy and Spain contributed samples from acute and convalescent COVID-19. From T cells, B-cell-depleted T cells, or PBMCs came the material, which was cDNA or gDNA.

Authors' data handling: Reference gene primers were amplified, and this amplification served to estimate nucleated cell counts. Libraries were prepared by immunoSEQ multiplex PCR; TCRdb keeps only in-frame clonotypes and omits some of them. The V and J calls and clone size come from that table; D and trimming were worked out from the DNA. The sample contains about 17,000 clones, 80% of which appear only once. The CDR3 covers 16 residues. V gave up 0 bases and J gave up 5 bases; unmatched junction bases: 8. Germline loops: CDR1 LGHDT, CDR2 YNNKEL (reference sequence). The TCR was taken from a man older than 75 with acute or convalescent COVID-19. V usage is TRBV3-1 (or the pseudogene TRBV3-2) and J usage is TRBJ2-5; 8 bases map to TRBD1. The material sequenced was peripheral blood. Here the CDR3 DNA reads TGTGCCAGCAGCCAAGATGGACAGGGCACAGGGGAGACCCAGTACTTC. The encoded protein is CASSQDGQGTGETQYF.